This T cell receptor (beta chain) was documented in a study of T cells after yellow fever vaccination. Background on the study: The fractions with low cell numbers were processed using SMART-Seq v4 Ultra Low Input.

This clonotype was counted a few times. Its antigen is as yet unknown. Findings and limits, study-wide: Reappearance after the booster was observed for most primary-vaccination clones (96% CD4, over 70% CD8). Contamination of FACS-sorted repertoires by abundant clonotypes from the bulk population could occur. There was a small share of clonotypes that showed up in both the CD4 and CD8 compartments.

TCRdb independently ran MiXCR on the 5' RACE reads; one entry per CDR3 protein. The table has hundreds of thousands of distinct CDR3 sequences, more than 8.5% seen once. Germline CDR1 SGHRS, CDR2 YFSETQ. With V trimmed by 5 bases and J by 0 bases, 4 bases remained unmatched. The CDR3 is made up of 15 amino acids. The rearrangement joins TRBV5-1 to TRBJ2-1; 8 positions agree with TRBD2. The sample in question was PBMCs, obtained on the day of the first yellow fever vaccination. The receptor was isolated from a man in his late teens or twenties who received the YFV17D yellow fever vaccine. The CDR3 reads CASSPSGSSYNEQFF. The CDR3 DNA reads TGCGCCAGCAGTCCGAGCGGGAGCTCCTACAATGAGCAGTTCTTC.